The clone carrying this T cell receptor (beta chain) was counted a few times. Only in-frame clones appear in the TCRdb table, and some are missing; sequencing was by immunoSEQ multiplex PCR. The sample holds under 20,000 clones, 30% to 40% seen once. The sample originates from a study of graft-versus-host responses after intestinal transplantation. At the level of the study: The study gave all recipients anti-thymocyte globulin induction, then tacrolimus and steroids for approximately three years.

General study findings and limits: Across patients carrying graft-donor T cell macrochimerism, allografts held high graft-versus-host to host-versus-graft clonal ratios.

Responders (roughly 200,000, CFSE-labeled) were co-plated with roughly 200,000 irradiated, violet-dye-labeled stimulators. The germline V gene has CDR1 SGHRS and CDR2 YFSETQ. The CDR3 contains 17 residues. Germline trimming cut 1 base from V and 6 bases from J; bases unmatched to any gene: 11. The sample consisted of alloreactive CD4+ T cells from a mixed lymphocyte reaction culture, taken before intestinal transplant. The subset denotes: CFSE-low proliferating T cells sorted from approximately 6-day pre-transplant mixed lymphocyte reaction (GvH or HvG direction). This chain links TRBV5-1 with TRBJ2-2; TRBD2 agrees at 8 bases. The clonotype comes from a human patient who received an intestinal transplant. For the CDR3, the DNA is TGCGCCAGCAGCTTGTCTTCTTGGACTAGCCAGTCCGGGGAGCTGTTTTTT. Protein: CASSLSSWTSQSGELFF.